This section outlines one T cell receptor beta chain sequence together with its context. This specimen belongs to a study of blood T cell repertoires in COVID-19. The data were produced by immunoSEQ multiplex PCR, yet TCRdb's version contains in-frame clones alone and is incomplete. The sample contains around 250,000 clones, about four fifths of which appear only once. The V and J ends lost 4 bases and 7 bases, in that order; junction bases with no gene match: 11. The CDR3 spans 15 residues. Germline CDR1 reads SGHTS; CDR2 reads YDEGEE. V is TRBV5-8 and J is TRBJ1-2, with 9 bases identical to TRBD1. Material: peripheral blood. This receptor was obtained from a man aged 50 to 59 with active or convalescent COVID-19. This CDR3 is CASSPTRTGGLGYTF. CDR3 DNA: TGTGCCAGCAGCCCCACACGAACAGGGGGCCTTGGCTACACCTTC.